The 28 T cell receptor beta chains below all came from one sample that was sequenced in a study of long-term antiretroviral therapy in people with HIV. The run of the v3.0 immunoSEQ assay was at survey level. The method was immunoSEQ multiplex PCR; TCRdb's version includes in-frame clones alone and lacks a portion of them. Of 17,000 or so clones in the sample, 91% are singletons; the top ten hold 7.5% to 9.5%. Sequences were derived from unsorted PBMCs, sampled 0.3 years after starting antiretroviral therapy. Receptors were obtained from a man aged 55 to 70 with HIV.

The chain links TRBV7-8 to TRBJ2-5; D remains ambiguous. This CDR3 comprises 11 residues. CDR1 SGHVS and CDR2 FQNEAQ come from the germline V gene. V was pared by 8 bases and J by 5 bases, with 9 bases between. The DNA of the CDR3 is TGTGCCAGCTATAGGTCGGAGACCCAGTACTTC. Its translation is CASYRSETQYF.

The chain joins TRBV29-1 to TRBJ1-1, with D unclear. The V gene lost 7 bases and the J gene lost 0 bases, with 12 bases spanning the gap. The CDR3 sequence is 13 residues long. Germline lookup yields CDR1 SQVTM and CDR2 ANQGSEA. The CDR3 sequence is CSADGQLNTEAFF. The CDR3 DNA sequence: TGCAGCGCTGACGGGCAGCTGAACACTGAAGCTTTCTTT.

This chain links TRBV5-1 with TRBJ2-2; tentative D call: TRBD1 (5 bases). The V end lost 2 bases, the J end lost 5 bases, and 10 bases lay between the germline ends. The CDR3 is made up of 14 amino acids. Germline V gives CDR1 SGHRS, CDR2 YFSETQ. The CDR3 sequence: CASSLDSLTGELFF. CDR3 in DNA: TGCGCCAGCAGCTTAGACAGTCTGACCGGGGAGCTGTTTTTT.

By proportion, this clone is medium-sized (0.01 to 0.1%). In DNA, the CDR3 is TGTGCCAGCATTGGCGGGGGGGCGGGAACCGGGGAGCTGTTTTTT. Protein product: CASIGGGAGTGELFF. V usage is TRBV6-5 and J usage is TRBJ2-2; 9 positions match TRBD2. After removal of 7 bases from V and 5 bases from J, the junction contained 8 bases not matched to a gene. Germline loops: CDR1 MNHEY, CDR2 SVGAGI. The CDR3 has 15 amino acids.

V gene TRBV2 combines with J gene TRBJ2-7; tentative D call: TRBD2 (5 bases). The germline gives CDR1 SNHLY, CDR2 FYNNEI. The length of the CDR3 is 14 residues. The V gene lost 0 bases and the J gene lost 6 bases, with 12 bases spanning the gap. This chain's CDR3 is CASSEAFPEGEQYF. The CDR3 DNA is TGTGCCAGCAGTGAAGCGTTCCCAGAGGGCGAGCAGTACTTC.

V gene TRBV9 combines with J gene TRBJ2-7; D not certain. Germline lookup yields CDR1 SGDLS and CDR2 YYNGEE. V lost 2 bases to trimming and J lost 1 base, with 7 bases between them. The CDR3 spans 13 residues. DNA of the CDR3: TGTGCCAGCAGCGTCGGATTATCCTACGAGCAGTACTTC. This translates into CASSVGLSYEQYF.

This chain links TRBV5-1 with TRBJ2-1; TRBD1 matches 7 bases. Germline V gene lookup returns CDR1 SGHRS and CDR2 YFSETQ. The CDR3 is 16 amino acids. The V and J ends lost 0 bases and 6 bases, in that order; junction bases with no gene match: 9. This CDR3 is CASSLGPPGQLNEQFF. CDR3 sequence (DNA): TGCGCCAGCAGCTTGGGCCCGCCGGGACAGCTCAATGAGCAGTTCTTC.

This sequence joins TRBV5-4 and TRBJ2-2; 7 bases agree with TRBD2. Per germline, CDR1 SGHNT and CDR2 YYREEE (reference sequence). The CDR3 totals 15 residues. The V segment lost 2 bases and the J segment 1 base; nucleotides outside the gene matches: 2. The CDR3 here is CASSFQRENTGELFF. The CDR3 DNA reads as TGTGCCAGCAGCTTCCAGCGGGAGAACACCGGGGAGCTGTTTTTT.

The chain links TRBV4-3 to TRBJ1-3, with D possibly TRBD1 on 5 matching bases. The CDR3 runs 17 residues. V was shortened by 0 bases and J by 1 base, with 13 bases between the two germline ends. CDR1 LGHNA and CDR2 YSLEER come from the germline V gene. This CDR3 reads CASSQDRARQSGNTIYF. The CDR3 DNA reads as TGCGCCAGCAGCCAAGATAGGGCTAGACAGTCTGGAAACACCATATATTTT.

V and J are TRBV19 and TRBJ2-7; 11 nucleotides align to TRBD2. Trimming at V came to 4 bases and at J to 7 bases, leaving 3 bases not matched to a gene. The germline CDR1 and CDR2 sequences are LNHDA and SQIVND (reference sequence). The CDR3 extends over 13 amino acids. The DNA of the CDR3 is TGTGCCAGTAGTAAGACTAGCGGGAATGAGCAGTACTTC. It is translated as CASSKTSGNEQYF.

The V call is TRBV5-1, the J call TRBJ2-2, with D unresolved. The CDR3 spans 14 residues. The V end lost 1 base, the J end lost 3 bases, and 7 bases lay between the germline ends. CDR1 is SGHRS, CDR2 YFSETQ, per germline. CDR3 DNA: TGCGCCAGCAGCTTGATGGCAGACACCGGGGAGCTGTTTTTT. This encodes CASSLMADTGELFF.

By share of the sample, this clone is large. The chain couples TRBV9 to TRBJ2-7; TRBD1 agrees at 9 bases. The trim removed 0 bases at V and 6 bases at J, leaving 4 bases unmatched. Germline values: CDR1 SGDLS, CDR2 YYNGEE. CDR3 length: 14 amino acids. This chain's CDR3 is CASSVAGTGPEQYF. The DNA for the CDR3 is TGTGCCAGCAGCGTAGCCGGGACAGGGCCCGAGCAGTACTTC.

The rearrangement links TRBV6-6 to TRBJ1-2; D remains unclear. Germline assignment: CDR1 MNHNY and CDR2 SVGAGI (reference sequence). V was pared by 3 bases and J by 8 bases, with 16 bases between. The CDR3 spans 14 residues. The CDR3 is CASSYTTPTGGYTF. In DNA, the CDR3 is TGTGCCAGCAGTTATACTACGCCTACGGGAGGCTACACCTTC.

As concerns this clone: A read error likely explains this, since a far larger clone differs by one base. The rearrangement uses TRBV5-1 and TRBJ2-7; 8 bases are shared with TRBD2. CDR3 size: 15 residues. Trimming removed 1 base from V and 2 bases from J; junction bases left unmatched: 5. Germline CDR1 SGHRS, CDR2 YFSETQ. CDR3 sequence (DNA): TGCGCCAGCAGCTTGACGGGGGGGCCGGCCTACGAGCAGTACTTC. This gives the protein CASSLTGGPAYEQYF.

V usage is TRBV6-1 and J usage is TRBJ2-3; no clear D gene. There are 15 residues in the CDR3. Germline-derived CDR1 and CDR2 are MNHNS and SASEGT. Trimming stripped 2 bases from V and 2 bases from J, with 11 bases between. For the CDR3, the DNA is TGTGCCAGCAGTGAATACGGGCAGTTCACAGATACGCAGTATTTT. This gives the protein CASSEYGQFTDTQYF.

CDR3 bases: TGTGCCAGCAGTGAGGTGAATGAGCAGTTCTTC. Amino acid sequence: CASSEVNEQFF. The chain employs TRBV2 and TRBJ2-1; D ambiguous. Trimming removed 3 bases at V and 7 bases at J, with 4 bases between. CDR3 length: 11 amino acids. CDR1 and CDR2 from the germline V gene are SNHLY and FYNNEI.

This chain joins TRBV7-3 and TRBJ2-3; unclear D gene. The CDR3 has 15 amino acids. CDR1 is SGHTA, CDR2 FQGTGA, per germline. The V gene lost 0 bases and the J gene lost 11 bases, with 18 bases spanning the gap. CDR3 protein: CASSLTGQIYDLQYF. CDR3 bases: TGTGCCAGCAGCTTAACAGGGCAAATTTACGATTTGCAGTATTTT.

CDR3 sequence: CASSFLGVLTEQFF. In DNA form, the CDR3 reads TGTGCCAGTAGTTTCCTCGGGGTTCTCACTGAGCAGTTCTTC. V usage is TRBV19 and J usage is TRBJ2-1; possibly TRBD2 for D (5 bases). Trimming shortened V by 5 bases and J by 9 bases, and 17 bases separated the two germline ends. Germline-derived CDR1 and CDR2 are LNHDA and SQIVND (reference sequence). The CDR3 is made up of 14 amino acids.

The CDR3 region is CSVTTSGTYNEQFF. CDR3 DNA: TGCAGCGTCACCACTAGCGGCACCTACAATGAGCAGTTCTTC. This sequence joins TRBV29-1 and TRBJ2-1, with TRBD2 matching over 8 bases. V trimming: 6 bases; J trimming: 2 bases; junction bases outside the gene matches: 6. CDR1 is SQVTM, CDR2 ANQGSEA, per germline. The CDR3 length is 14 residues.

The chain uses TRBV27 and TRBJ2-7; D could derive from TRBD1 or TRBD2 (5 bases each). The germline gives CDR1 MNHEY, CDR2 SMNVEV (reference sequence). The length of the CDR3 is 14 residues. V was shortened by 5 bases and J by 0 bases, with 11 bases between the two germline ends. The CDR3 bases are TGTGCCAGCAGTCCGGGACCGCACTCCTACGAGCAGTACTTC. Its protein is CASSPGPHSYEQYF.

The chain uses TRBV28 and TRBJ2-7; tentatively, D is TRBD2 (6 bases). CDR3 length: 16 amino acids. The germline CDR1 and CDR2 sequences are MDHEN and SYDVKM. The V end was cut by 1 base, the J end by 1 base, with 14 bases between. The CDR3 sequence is CASSLYFRGTSYEQYF. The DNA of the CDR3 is TGTGCCAGCAGTTTATACTTCCGGGGGACTTCCTACGAGCAGTACTTC.

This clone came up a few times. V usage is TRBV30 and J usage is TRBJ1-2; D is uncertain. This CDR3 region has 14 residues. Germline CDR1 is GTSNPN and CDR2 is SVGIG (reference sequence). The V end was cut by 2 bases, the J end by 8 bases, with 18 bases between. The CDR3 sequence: CAWSNGRPFEGYTF. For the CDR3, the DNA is TGTGCCTGGAGTAATGGACGACCCTTCGAGGGCTACACCTTC.

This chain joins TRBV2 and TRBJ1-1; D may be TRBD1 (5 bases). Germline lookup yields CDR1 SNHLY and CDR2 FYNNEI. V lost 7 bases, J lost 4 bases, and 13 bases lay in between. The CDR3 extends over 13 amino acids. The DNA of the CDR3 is TGTGCCAGCATATTGGGGGAGGGCACTGAAGCTTTCTTT. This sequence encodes CASILGEGTEAFF.

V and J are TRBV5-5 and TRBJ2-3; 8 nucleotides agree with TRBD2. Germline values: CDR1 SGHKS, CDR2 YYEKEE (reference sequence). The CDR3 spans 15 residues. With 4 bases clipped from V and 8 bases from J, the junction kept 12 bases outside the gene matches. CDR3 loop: CASSPETGGPGTQYF. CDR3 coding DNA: TGTGCCAGCAGCCCGGAAACGGGAGGGCCGGGTACGCAGTATTTT.

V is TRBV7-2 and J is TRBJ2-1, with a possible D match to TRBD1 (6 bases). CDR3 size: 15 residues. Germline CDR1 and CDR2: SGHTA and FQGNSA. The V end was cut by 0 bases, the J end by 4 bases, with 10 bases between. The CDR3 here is CASSLASDRYNEQFF. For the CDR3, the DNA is TGTGCCAGCAGCTTAGCATCGGACAGATACAATGAGCAGTTCTTC.

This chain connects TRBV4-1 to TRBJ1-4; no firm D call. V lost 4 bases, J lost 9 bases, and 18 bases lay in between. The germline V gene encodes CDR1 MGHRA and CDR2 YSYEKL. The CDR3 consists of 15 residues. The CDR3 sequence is CASSLQQSDFQKLFF. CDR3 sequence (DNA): TGCGCCAGCAGCCTTCAACAGAGCGACTTTCAAAAACTGTTTTTT.

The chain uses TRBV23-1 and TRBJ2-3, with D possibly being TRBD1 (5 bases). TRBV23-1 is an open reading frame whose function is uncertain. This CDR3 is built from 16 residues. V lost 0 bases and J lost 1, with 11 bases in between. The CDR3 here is CASSQSPGLGTDTQYF. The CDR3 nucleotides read TGCGCCAGCAGTCAATCCCCAGGGTTGGGCACAGATACGCAGTATTTT.

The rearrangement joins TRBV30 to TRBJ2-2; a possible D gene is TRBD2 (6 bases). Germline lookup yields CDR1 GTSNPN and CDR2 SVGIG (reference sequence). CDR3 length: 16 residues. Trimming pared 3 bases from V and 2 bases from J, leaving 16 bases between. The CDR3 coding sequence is TGTGCCTGGAGCGGTCCCGGGAGAAAAAACACCGGGGAGCTGTTTTTT. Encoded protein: CAWSGPGRKNTGELFF.